This T cell receptor (beta chain) derives from a study of T cells in severe cutaneous drug reactions. Whole-study context: Culprit drug assignment used the Naranjo algorithm and the ALDEN algorithm. General study findings and limits: Carbamazepine-induced Stevens-Johnson syndrome or toxic epidermal necrolysis patients showed strongly raised TRBV12-4, 25% to 40% in blister cells and around 5% in PBMC.

The CDR3 runs 14 residues. Germline V gene data show CDR1 as SQVTM and CDR2 as ANQGSEA. Carbamazepine had induced Stevens-Johnson syndrome or toxic epidermal necrolysis in the sequenced donors. TCR subtype-specific primers in iRepertoire multiplex PCR prepared libraries for bulk and single-cell sequencing. TCRdb reanalyzed the multiplex PCR reads and collapses them to one entry per CDR3 protein, without DNA. The sample has 9,900 or so distinct CDR3 sequences. As concerns this clonotype: Its antigen is undetermined.

Sequenced material: cells from a skin blister. The clonotype was recovered from a human donor with Stevens-Johnson syndrome, a severe cutaneous drug reaction. V usage is TRBV29-1 and J usage is TRBJ2-5; no DNA is available, so the TRBD1 call from TCRdb remains unchecked. The CDR3 sequence is CSVEYQGAVGTQYF.